These T cell receptor beta chains were read from a single sample in a study of Tregs in tolerant kidney transplant recipients. Some clones are missing from TCRdb's copy, which holds only in-frame ones; the method was immunoSEQ multiplex PCR. The data show 85,000 to 95,000 clones, with around 90% seen just once and 4.7% held by the top ten. Sequencing was done on a sample of CD8+ T cells from blood. These receptors all come from a human donor in good health. Each CDR3 is given without its conserved first and last residue.

j_call: TRBJ2-3; v_call: TRBV19; cdr3_aa: ASSIRTVSTDTQY
j_call: TRBJ2-3; v_call: TRBV27; cdr3_aa: ASSSLGTGSGTQY
j_call: TRBJ2-7; v_call: TRBV5-4; cdr3_aa: ASSLVITGGVDEQY
j_call: TRBJ2-1; v_call: TRBV27; cdr3_aa: ASTGGTSVFDEQF
j_call: TRBJ2-1; v_call: TRBV19; cdr3_aa: ASSIRAKTYNEQF
j_call: TRBJ2-7; v_call: TRBV9; cdr3_aa: ASSGTDRVVY
j_call: TRBJ2-7; v_call: TRBV27; cdr3_aa: ASSFSAGTSYEQY
j_call: TRBJ2-7; v_call: TRBV2; cdr3_aa: ASSEFGSVSYEQY
j_call: TRBJ2-7; v_call: TRBV2; cdr3_aa: ASSPYHIPGLAGGEQY
j_call: TRBJ2-7; v_call: TRBV27; cdr3_aa: ASSLSGEAYEQY
j_call: TRBJ2-7; v_call: TRBV5-4; cdr3_aa: ASSFGSGGEGGYEQY
j_call: TRBJ2-5; v_call: TRBV4-2; cdr3_aa: ASSRAGLQETQY
j_call: TRBJ2-3; v_call: TRBV7-9; cdr3_aa: ASSGPDTQY
j_call: TRBJ2-2; v_call: TRBV25-1; cdr3_aa: ASSDPLQGAGGELF
j_call: TRBJ2-7; v_call: TRBV6-5; cdr3_aa: ASSYSLSGAYEQY
j_call: TRBJ1-1; v_call: TRBV7-9; cdr3_aa: ASSPPGGTEAF
j_call: TRBJ2-7; v_call: TRBV7-7; cdr3_aa: ASSLNANYEQY